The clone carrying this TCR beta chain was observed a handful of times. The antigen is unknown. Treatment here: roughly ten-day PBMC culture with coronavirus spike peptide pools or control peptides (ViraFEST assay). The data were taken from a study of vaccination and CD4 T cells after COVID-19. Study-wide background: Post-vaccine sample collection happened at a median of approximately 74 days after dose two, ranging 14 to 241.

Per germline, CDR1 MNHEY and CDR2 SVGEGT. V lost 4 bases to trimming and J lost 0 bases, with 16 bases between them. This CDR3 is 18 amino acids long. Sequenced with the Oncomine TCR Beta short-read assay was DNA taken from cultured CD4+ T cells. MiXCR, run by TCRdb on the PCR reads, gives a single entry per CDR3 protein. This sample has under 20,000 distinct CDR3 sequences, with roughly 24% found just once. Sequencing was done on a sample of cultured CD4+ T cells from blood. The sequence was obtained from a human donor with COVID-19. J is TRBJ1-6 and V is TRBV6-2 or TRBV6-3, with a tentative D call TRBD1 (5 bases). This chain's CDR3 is CASSFTRTPNSYNSPLHF. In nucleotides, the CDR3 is TGTGCCAGCAGTTTCACGAGGACACCAAACTCCTATAATTCACCCCTCCACTTT.